The 9 T cell receptor beta chains given below trace back to one sample, sequenced in a study of blood T cell repertoires in COVID-19. Data came from immunoSEQ multiplex PCR; TCRdb stores just in-frame clones and leaves some out. The sample has 35,000 to 55,000 clones; 75% to 90% are singletons. Sequencing input: peripheral blood. These receptors all stem from a man aged 60 to 75 with active COVID-19.

The J gene is TRBJ2-1, the V gene TRBV19; D is undetermined. The CDR3 has 15 amino acids. The germline CDR1 and CDR2 sequences are LNHDA and SQIVND (reference sequence). V lost 6 bases and J lost 0, with 12 bases in between. In DNA, the CDR3 is TGTGCCAGTAGGCCGGTTATGAGCTCCTACAATGAGCAGTTCTTC. Residues: CASRPVMSSYNEQFF.

The rearrangement uses TRBV18 and TRBJ2-4; maybe TRBD2 (5 bases). The germline V gene has CDR1 KGHSH and CDR2 LQKENI. Trimming cost V 4 bases and J 3 bases, with 16 bases left between them. The CDR3 extends over 16 amino acids. The CDR3 bases are TGTGCCAGCTCACTTTCTAGCCGAGTGAGCAAAAACATTCAGTACTTC. Its protein product is CASSLSSRVSKNIQYF.

This chain connects TRBV2 to TRBJ2-3, with a weak D call TRBD1 (5 bases). Germline V gene sequence: CDR1 SNHLY, CDR2 FYNNEI. Trimming pared 8 bases from V and 4 bases from J, leaving 19 bases between. CDR3 length equals 15 residues. Here the CDR3 DNA reads TGTGCCAGCGCCACTGGAGCAGGGCGCGCAGATACGCAGTATTTT. Translated: CASATGAGRADTQYF.

CDR3 bases: TGTGCCACCAGTACGATTGGACAGGGGGCAGGTCAGCCCCAGCATTTT. This sequence encodes CATSTIGQGAGQPQHF. V gene TRBV15 combines with J gene TRBJ1-5, with 11 bases fitting TRBD1. Looked up from germline, CDR1 is LNHNV and CDR2 is YYDKDF (reference sequence). The trim removed 6 bases at V and 6 bases at J, leaving 10 bases unmatched. This CDR3 comprises 16 residues.

V usage is TRBV4-2 and J usage is TRBJ2-5, with 8 nucleotides matching TRBD2. The CDR3 sequence is 14 residues long. In germline, CDR1 is LGHNA, CDR2 YNFKEQ. V gave up 4 bases and J gave up 2 bases; unmatched junction bases: 3. The CDR3, as DNA: TGTGCCAGCAGCCTCGGGGGGGATCAAGAGACCCAGTACTTC. Protein: CASSLGGDQETQYF.

The V and J genes are TRBV20-1 and TRBJ2-1; 9 nucleotides line up with TRBD1. CDR1 DFQATT and CDR2 SNEGSKA come from the germline V gene (reference sequence). CDR3 length: 16 residues. The ends lost 3 bases at V and 1 base at J; junction bases unmatched: 7. For the CDR3, the DNA is TGCAGTGCTAGTCGGGGACAGGGAATTTCCTACAATGAGCAGTTCTTC. It specifies CSASRGQGISYNEQFF.

This clone was detected once. The chain uses TRBV7-9 and TRBJ2-4, with D possibly TRBD1 on 5 matching bases. Between the trimmed V and J ends, which lost 4 bases and 6 bases, there was a span of 19 bases. The CDR3 length is 16 residues. Per germline, CDR1 SEHNR and CDR2 FQNEAQ (reference sequence). This CDR3 reads CASSSGRRQSLNIQYF. CDR3 nucleotides: TGTGCCAGCAGCTCCGGCCGCCGACAGTCCCTAAACATTCAGTACTTC.

This chain links TRBV28 with TRBJ2-3, with D possibly matching TRBD2 (6 bases). Trimming pared 5 bases from V and 7 bases from J, leaving 13 bases between. Germline loops: CDR1 MDHEN, CDR2 SYDVKM. CDR3 length: 13 amino acids. CDR3 nucleotide sequence: TGTGCCAGCAGTCGGACGGGAGAAAATACGCAGTATTTT. Residues: CASSRTGENTQYF.

The J gene is TRBJ1-5, the V gene TRBV7-8; no clear D. V was shortened by 1 base and J by 1 base, with 11 bases between the two germline ends. Germline V CDR1 and CDR2: SGHVS, FQNEAQ. The CDR3 has 16 residues. This CDR3 reads CASSLVAPLSNQPQHF. DNA of the CDR3: TGTGCCAGCAGCTTAGTGGCCCCCCTGAGCAATCAGCCCCAGCATTTT.